The rows below give T cell receptor beta chains drawn from one sample of a study of T cells after yellow fever vaccination. TCRdb redid the calling of the 5' RACE reads with MiXCR, one entry per CDR3 protein. The sample holds some 340,000 distinct CDR3 sequences; about 4% are singletons and the top ten take under 30%. The source was PBMCs, collected 5 days after the yellow fever booster vaccination. These receptors were collected from a man in his late teens or twenties who received the YFV17D yellow fever vaccine. Both conserved end residues are part of each CDR3. D genes are given only for firm matches. The listing skips clone size in some rows; elsewhere it reads once, few, many or a size class.

J | size | D | V | CDR3 | DNA
TRBJ1-2 | . | . | TRBV5-1 | CASSLDPNGYTF | TGCGCCAGCAGCTTGGATCCAAATGGCTACACCTTC
TRBJ2-7 | few | TRBD2 | TRBV7-2 | CASSQATAGVYF | TGTGCCAGCAGTCAGGCCACAGCGGGGGTGTACTTC
TRBJ1-1 | few | . | TRBV10-3 | CAISTRGSLATEAFF | TGTGCCATCAGTACCAGGGGTTCGCTGGCCACTGAAGCTTTCTTT
TRBJ2-7 | . | TRBD1 | TRBV6-5 | CASSYFGTEAYEQYF | TGTGCCAGCAGTTACTTCGGGACAGAGGCCTACGAGCAGTACTTC
TRBJ2-5 | few | TRBD1 | TRBV5-1 | CASSAGQAKETQYF | TGCGCCAGCAGCGCGGGACAGGCCAAAGAGACCCAGTACTTC
TRBJ1-2 | . | . | TRBV6-5 | CASSYSLSYGYTF | TGTGCCAGCAGTTACTCTCTCAGCTATGGCTACACCTTC
TRBJ2-1 | many | TRBD1 | TRBV2 | CASSGDRVGNEQFF | TGTGCCAGCAGCGGGGACAGGGTAGGGAATGAGCAGTTCTTC
TRBJ1-2 | many | . | TRBV27 | CASSSVRDYGYTF | TGTGCCAGCAGTTCGGTCAGGGACTATGGCTACACCTTC
TRBJ2-2 | many | . | TRBV5-1 | CASSLTSSEGGELFF | TGCGCCAGCAGCTTAACGAGCTCTGAGGGCGGGGAGCTGTTTTTT
TRBJ1-2 | . | TRBD1 | TRBV6-6 | CASSYDRVSGYTF | TGTGCCAGCAGTTACGACAGGGTGTCTGGCTACACCTTC
TRBJ2-4 | many | . | TRBV7-9 | CASSAAVSAKNIQYF | TGTGCCAGCAGCGCCGCGGTGTCCGCCAAAAACATTCAGTACTTC
TRBJ2-5 | few | . | TRBV11-3 | CASSLDSSAFETQYF | TGTGCCAGCAGCTTAGATAGCAGTGCCTTCGAGACCCAGTACTTC
TRBJ2-3 | . | . | TRBV5-5 | CASSLGHDTDTQYF | TGTGCCAGCAGCTTGGGACACGACACAGATACGCAGTATTTT
TRBJ1-1 | few | TRBD1 | TRBV7-9 | CASSLARTGLVATEAFF | TGTGCCAGCAGCTTAGCTAGGACAGGTCTCGTTGCTACTGAAGCTTTCTTT
TRBJ1-6 | . | . | TRBV5-5 | CASSFRGRSYNSPLHF | TGTGCCAGCAGCTTTCGGGGTCGCTCCTATAATTCACCCCTCCACTTT
TRBJ1-2 | . | TRBD1 | TRBV7-2 | CASSLEAGGRGYTF | TGTGCCAGCAGCTTAGAGGCAGGGGGACGTGGCTACACCTTC
TRBJ2-3 | many | . | TRBV10-2 | CATTGDTQYF | TGCGCCACAACAGGGGATACGCAGTATTTT
TRBJ1-6 | many | . | TRBV6-2/TRBV6-3 | CASSSGRTNSPLHF | TGTGCCAGCAGTTCAGGACGGACCAATTCACCCCTCCACTTT
TRBJ2-2 | . | TRBD2 | TRBV3-1 | CASSLLASSGPGELFF | TGTGCCAGCAGCCTTCTGGCGTCTAGCGGACCCGGGGAGCTGTTTTTT
TRBJ2-1 | many | . | TRBV10-2 | CASSESKASGFF | TGCGCCAGCAGTGAGTCTAAAGCGAGTGGGTTCTTC
TRBJ2-7 | many | . | TRBV7-2 | CASSPRDHYEQYF | TGTGCCAGCAGCCCAAGGGATCACTACGAGCAGTACTTC
TRBJ1-1 | few | TRBD1 | TRBV7-9 | CASSTLGTGGMEAFF | TGTGCCAGCAGTACTTTGGGGACAGGGGGCATGGAGGCTTTCTTT
TRBJ1-4 | few | . | TRBV21-1 | CASSNRIGANEKLFF | TGTGCCAGCAGCAACCGTATCGGGGCTAATGAAAAACTGTTTTTT
TRBJ2-7 | . | . | TRBV12-5 | CASAHRGSYEQYF | TGTGCTAGTGCACACCGAGGGTCCTACGAGCAGTACTTC
TRBJ1-1 | . | . | TRBV7-2 | CASSLRGQLEAFF | TGTGCCAGCAGCTTGAGAGGACAGCTTGAAGCTTTCTTT
TRBJ1-2 | many | . | TRBV20-1 | CSAYRQAPYGYTF | TGCAGTGCTTACCGACAGGCCCCCTATGGCTACACCTTC
TRBJ1-1 | few | . | TRBV4-3 | CASSQLFATEAFF | TGCGCCAGCAGCCAATTATTCGCCACTGAAGCTTTCTTT
TRBJ2-7 | . | . | TRBV14 | CASSQRIRSSYEQYF | TGTGCCAGCAGCCAAAGAATCAGGAGCTCCTACGAGCAGTACTTC
TRBJ2-7 | few | . | TRBV5-6 | CASSLVLALAREQYF | TGTGCCAGCAGCTTGGTTCTGGCTCTGGCTCGGGAGCAGTACTTC
TRBJ2-1 | many | . | TRBV24-1 | CATSDSREQFF | TGTGCCACCAGTGATTCGAGAGAGCAGTTCTTC
TRBJ1-2 | once | . | TRBV12-3/TRBV12-4 | CASCFLGEHLTYGYTF | TGTGCCAGCTGTTTTCTGGGAGAGCACCTTACCTATGGCTACACCTTC
TRBJ2-5 | many | . | TRBV28 | CASSSQPQETQYF | TGTGCCAGCAGCTCACAGCCCCAAGAGACCCAGTACTTC
TRBJ2-3 | . | TRBD1 | TRBV6-1 | CASGRDSLSGTQYF | TGTGCCAGTGGTCGGGACAGCCTTTCTGGTACGCAGTATTTT
TRBJ2-5 | few | . | TRBV5-5 | CASSLGEGDGETQYF | TGTGCCAGCAGCTTGGGCGAGGGGGATGGAGAGACCCAGTACTTC
TRBJ2-2 | few | . | TRBV18 | CASSPETGAGELFF | TGTGCCAGCTCACCTGAGACTGGCGCCGGGGAGCTGTTTTTT
TRBJ2-7 | many | TRBD1 | TRBV12-3/TRBV12-4 | CASSLSFRDRNYEQYF | TGTGCCAGCAGTTTAAGTTTTAGGGACAGAAACTACGAGCAGTACTTC
TRBJ2-5 | many | TRBD2 | TRBV29-1 | CSVEALSSGLGQYF | TGCAGCGTTGAAGCGTTGTCTAGCGGGCTGGGCCAGTACTTC
TRBJ1-1 | few | TRBD1 | TRBV4-1 | CASSPGGTPKLPEAFF | TGCGCCAGCAGCCCAGGGGGGACCCCCAAACTGCCTGAAGCTTTCTTT
TRBJ1-2 | . | . | TRBV27 | CASSSLYNYGYTF | TGTGCCAGCAGTTCCCTTTATAACTATGGCTACACCTTC
TRBJ1-5 | . | TRBD1 | TRBV7-2 | CASSWSGTGNNQPQHF | TGTGCCAGCAGCTGGTCCGGGACAGGGAACAATCAGCCCCAGCATTTT
TRBJ2-7 | few | TRBD1 | TRBV3-1 | CASSPGTVPYEQYF | TGTGCCAGCAGCCCAGGGACAGTACCCTACGAGCAGTACTTC
TRBJ1-2 | few | TRBD1 | TRBV7-9 | CASTRTGGHGYTF | TGTGCCAGCACCCGAACAGGGGGCCATGGCTACACCTTC
TRBJ2-7 | few | . | TRBV6-1 | CASSEATGPSYEQYF | TGTGCCAGCAGTGAAGCTACAGGGCCATCCTACGAGCAGTACTTC
TRBJ1-1 | many | . | TRBV7-8 | CASSFTGTTEAFF | TGTGCCAGCAGCTTTACGGGAACCACTGAAGCTTTCTTT
TRBJ1-1 | . | . | TRBV5-1 | CASGDQGNTEAFF | TGCGCCAGCGGCGACCAGGGGAACACTGAAGCTTTCTTT
TRBJ1-1 | many | . | TRBV27 | CASKFYSDTEAFF | TGTGCCAGCAAGTTTTACAGTGACACTGAAGCTTTCTTT